Listed below are T cell receptor beta chains from one sample, sequenced in a study of blood T cell repertoires in COVID-19. Some clones are missing from TCRdb's copy, which holds only in-frame ones; the method was immunoSEQ multiplex PCR. The table shows about 57,000 clones, with approximately 85% occurring only once. Sequenced input: peripheral blood. The receptors here all came from a human donor in a cohort sampled during active COVID-19. The CDR3 runs from the conserved cysteine through the conserved F or W. The D gene is left open where the match is weak. Expanded clones get a size class; other rows say once, few or many, or leave the size out.

abundance: .
j_gene: TRBJ2-3
d_gene: .
v_gene: TRBV21-1
CDR3nt: TGTGCCAGCAGCAAAGTGGGGGGGCCGTACACAGATACGCAGTATTTT
CDR3aa: CASSKVGGPYTDTQYF

abundance: .
j_gene: TRBJ2-1
d_gene: .
v_gene: TRBV28
CDR3nt: TGTGCCAGCGGTGGATGGGGGGACAATGAGCAGTTCTTC
CDR3aa: CASGGWGDNEQFF

abundance: .
j_gene: TRBJ1-2
d_gene: .
v_gene: TRBV4-1
CDR3nt: TGCGCCAGCAGCTCCTTGGCGGGGGGCTCGGGTGGCTACACCTTC
CDR3aa: CASSSLAGGSGGYTF

abundance: .
j_gene: TRBJ1-3
d_gene: TRBD1
v_gene: TRBV2
CDR3nt: TGTGCCTGCGGACAGGGCGTTGGAAACACCATATATTTT
CDR3aa: CACGQGVGNTIYF

abundance: .
j_gene: TRBJ2-1
d_gene: .
v_gene: TRBV4-2
CDR3nt: TGTGCCAGCAGCCAAGATCAACCCCCTAGGAATGAGCAGTTCTTC
CDR3aa: CASSQDQPPRNEQFF

abundance: .
j_gene: TRBJ1-5
d_gene: .
v_gene: TRBV19
CDR3nt: TGTGCCAGTAGTACAGGGCCCAATCAGCCCCAGCATTTT
CDR3aa: CASSTGPNQPQHF

abundance: .
j_gene: TRBJ1-2
d_gene: TRBD1
v_gene: TRBV5-4
CDR3nt: TGTGCCAGCAGCTCAGGACAGGGGGCCAACTATGGCTACACCTTC
CDR3aa: CASSSGQGANYGYTF

abundance: .
j_gene: TRBJ1-2
d_gene: TRBD1
v_gene: TRBV5-8
CDR3nt: TGTGCCAGCAGCGGCCCTGGACAGGGTCGCGACTATGGCTACACCTTC
CDR3aa: CASSGPGQGRDYGYTF

abundance: .
j_gene: TRBJ1-2
d_gene: .
v_gene: TRBV24-1
CDR3nt: TGTGCCACCAGTGATTTAGGGAGGGAGGATGGCTACACCTTC
CDR3aa: CATSDLGREDGYTF

abundance: .
j_gene: TRBJ1-3
d_gene: .
v_gene: TRBV18
CDR3nt: TGTGCCAGCTCAGTTCGGACAGACGGAAACACCATATATTTT
CDR3aa: CASSVRTDGNTIYF

abundance: once
j_gene: TRBJ2-6
d_gene: TRBD1
v_gene: TRBV7-3
CDR3nt: TGTGCCAGCAGCTTACCCGGGACAGGGCCCGGAGGGGCCAACGTCCTGACTTTC
CDR3aa: CASSLPGTGPGGANVLTF

abundance: .
j_gene: TRBJ1-5
d_gene: .
v_gene: TRBV6-1
CDR3nt: TGTGCCAGCAGTGAAAACAGGGCTCCTAATCAGCCCCAGCATTTT
CDR3aa: CASSENRAPNQPQHF

abundance: .
j_gene: TRBJ2-5
d_gene: TRBD1
v_gene: TRBV5-6
CDR3nt: TGTGCCAGCAGCTCCGGACAGGGTATGGAGACCCAGTACTTC
CDR3aa: CASSSGQGMETQYF

abundance: .
j_gene: TRBJ2-7
d_gene: TRBD1
v_gene: TRBV5-1
CDR3nt: TGCGCCAGCAGCTTGCACGGGACAGCCTACGAGCAGTACTTC
CDR3aa: CASSLHGTAYEQYF

abundance: once
j_gene: TRBJ1-2
d_gene: .
v_gene: TRBV12-3/TRBV12-4
CDR3nt: TGTGCCAGCAGTTTGGGGGGGTCTCCCTACACCTTC
CDR3aa: CASSLGGSPYTF

abundance: .
j_gene: TRBJ2-4
d_gene: .
v_gene: TRBV4-1
CDR3nt: TGCGCCAGCAGCCAAGATAGTTGGGTGAGGGCCAAAAACATTCAGTACTTC
CDR3aa: CASSQDSWVRAKNIQYF

abundance: .
j_gene: TRBJ1-5
d_gene: TRBD1
v_gene: TRBV28
CDR3nt: TGTGCCAGCAGTACCCAGACAGGGGGAGGCAATCAGCCCCAGCATTTT
CDR3aa: CASSTQTGGGNQPQHF

abundance: .
j_gene: TRBJ2-7
d_gene: .
v_gene: TRBV2
CDR3nt: TGTGCCAGCAAAGGAGAACACGAGCAGTACTTC
CDR3aa: CASKGEHEQYF

abundance: .
j_gene: TRBJ2-1
d_gene: TRBD2
v_gene: TRBV9
CDR3nt: TGTGCCAGCAGCGTAGGTCTTAGCGGGAGGGCCCGTTCCTACAATGAGCAGTTCTTC
CDR3aa: CASSVGLSGRARSYNEQFF

abundance: .
j_gene: TRBJ2-7
d_gene: TRBD2
v_gene: TRBV7-2
CDR3nt: TGTGCCAGCAGCAAACTCCCTTGGGGTAGCGGGGAACGGGAGCAGTACTTC
CDR3aa: CASSKLPWGSGEREQYF

abundance: few
j_gene: TRBJ2-7
d_gene: TRBD2
v_gene: TRBV7-9
CDR3nt: TGTGCCAGCAGCTTACCTAGCGGGACCTACGAGCAGTACTTC
CDR3aa: CASSLPSGTYEQYF

abundance: .
j_gene: TRBJ2-7
d_gene: TRBD2
v_gene: TRBV14
CDR3nt: TGTGCCAGCAGCCCATGGGGTAGCGGGATTTACGAGCAGTACTTC
CDR3aa: CASSPWGSGIYEQYF

abundance: .
j_gene: TRBJ2-7
d_gene: TRBD1
v_gene: TRBV4-3
CDR3nt: TGCGCCAGCAGCCAGGACAGGGGCTACGAGCAGTACTTC
CDR3aa: CASSQDRGYEQYF

abundance: .
j_gene: TRBJ2-3
d_gene: TRBD2
v_gene: TRBV4-1
CDR3nt: TGCGCCAGCAGCCAAGTCGGCAGCGGGAGGGCGTTGGGAGATACGCAGTATTTT
CDR3aa: CASSQVGSGRALGDTQYF

abundance: .
j_gene: TRBJ2-2
d_gene: .
v_gene: TRBV7-2
CDR3nt: TGTGCCAGCAGCTTAGCTGGGCTTGGCGGGGAGCTGTTTTTT
CDR3aa: CASSLAGLGGELFF

abundance: .
j_gene: TRBJ2-3
d_gene: .
v_gene: TRBV7-8
CDR3nt: TGTGCCAGCAGACGGAGTGGCACAGATACGCAGTATTTT
CDR3aa: CASRRSGTDTQYF

abundance: .
j_gene: TRBJ1-6
d_gene: TRBD1
v_gene: TRBV4-1
CDR3nt: TGCGCCAGCAGCCTACTCCCACCGGGACAGGAGTATAATTCACCCCTCCACTTT
CDR3aa: CASSLLPPGQEYNSPLHF

abundance: .
j_gene: TRBJ1-1
d_gene: .
v_gene: TRBV9
CDR3nt: TGTGCCAGCAGCGTAGCGATTGAGGGAGCTTTCTTT
CDR3aa: CASSVAIEGAFF

abundance: .
j_gene: TRBJ2-7
d_gene: TRBD2
v_gene: TRBV11-2
CDR3nt: TGTGCCAGCAGCTTACTTAGCGGGGGGCTCTCCTACGAGCAGTACTTC
CDR3aa: CASSLLSGGLSYEQYF

abundance: .
j_gene: TRBJ2-1
d_gene: TRBD2
v_gene: TRBV9
CDR3nt: TGTGCCAGCAGCGTCGTAAGTTCGGGACTAGGTTCCGGTGAGCAGTTCTTC
CDR3aa: CASSVVSSGLGSGEQFF

abundance: .
j_gene: TRBJ2-7
d_gene: .
v_gene: TRBV29-1
CDR3nt: TGCAGCGTTGATCTAGGCGGGGCCTACGAGCAGTACTTC
CDR3aa: CSVDLGGAYEQYF

abundance: .
j_gene: TRBJ2-3
d_gene: TRBD2
v_gene: TRBV5-4
CDR3nt: TGTGCCAGCAGCTTGGGACTAGCGGTGAGCACAGATACGCAGTATTTT
CDR3aa: CASSLGLAVSTDTQYF

abundance: .
j_gene: TRBJ2-7
d_gene: .
v_gene: TRBV7-2
CDR3nt: TGTGCCAGCAGGTCTTCCCCTAGCGTCTCCTTCTACGAGCAGTACTTC
CDR3aa: CASRSSPSVSFYEQYF

abundance: .
j_gene: TRBJ2-5
d_gene: .
v_gene: TRBV2
CDR3nt: TGTGCCAGCAGTGAATTCGGAGGGGGCATGGAGACCCAGTACTTC
CDR3aa: CASSEFGGGMETQYF

abundance: .
j_gene: TRBJ1-5
d_gene: .
v_gene: TRBV19
CDR3nt: TGTGCCAGTAGTATACTCAGAAGCAATCAGCCCCAGCATTTT
CDR3aa: CASSILRSNQPQHF

abundance: .
j_gene: TRBJ2-2
d_gene: .
v_gene: TRBV11-2
CDR3nt: TGTGCCAGCAGCCCAGGGACGAACACCGGGGAGCTGTTTTTT
CDR3aa: CASSPGTNTGELFF

abundance: .
j_gene: TRBJ1-1
d_gene: .
v_gene: TRBV5-1
CDR3nt: TGCGCCAGCAGCCCCGGCGGAGCCGGCACTGAAGCTTTCTTT
CDR3aa: CASSPGGAGTEAFF

abundance: .
j_gene: TRBJ2-5
d_gene: TRBD1
v_gene: TRBV5-4
CDR3nt: TGTGCCAGCAGCTTTAGGCAGGGGGCTGTGTCGGGAGAGACCCAGTACTTC
CDR3aa: CASSFRQGAVSGETQYF

abundance: .
j_gene: TRBJ1-2
d_gene: TRBD1
v_gene: TRBV6-2/TRBV6-3
CDR3nt: TGTGCCAGCAGTTACTCTCCAGGACAGGGAGAAAACTATGGCTACACCTTC
CDR3aa: CASSYSPGQGENYGYTF

abundance: .
j_gene: TRBJ1-6
d_gene: .
v_gene: TRBV15
CDR3nt: TGTGCCACCAGCAGAGAAACTAACTCACCCCTCCACTTT
CDR3aa: CATSRETNSPLHF

abundance: .
j_gene: TRBJ2-7
d_gene: .
v_gene: TRBV25-1
CDR3nt: TGTGCCAGCAGTGAATACCCCACCTACGAGCAGTACTTC
CDR3aa: CASSEYPTYEQYF

abundance: .
j_gene: TRBJ1-3
d_gene: .
v_gene: TRBV5-5
CDR3nt: TGTGCCAGCGGGGGGGTTGATGCAGCTCACTCTGGAAACACCATATATTTT
CDR3aa: CASGGVDAAHSGNTIYF

abundance: .
j_gene: TRBJ2-7
d_gene: TRBD1
v_gene: TRBV6-2/TRBV6-3
CDR3nt: TGTGCCAGCAGTTACTCGATATCGACAGGGGCGACCTTTAACTACGAGCAGTACTTC
CDR3aa: CASSYSISTGATFNYEQYF

abundance: many
j_gene: TRBJ1-2
d_gene: .
v_gene: TRBV19
CDR3nt: TGTGCCAGTACACCGGGATTCTATGGCTACACCTTC
CDR3aa: CASTPGFYGYTF

abundance: .
j_gene: TRBJ2-1
d_gene: TRBD2
v_gene: TRBV5-1
CDR3nt: TGCGCCAGCGCTGAGGGCGGGAGCTTTTACAATGAGCAGTTCTTC
CDR3aa: CASAEGGSFYNEQFF

abundance: .
j_gene: TRBJ1-4
d_gene: .
v_gene: TRBV7-8
CDR3nt: TGTGCCAGCAGCGTTAATATTGCAACTAATGAAAAACTGTTTTTT
CDR3aa: CASSVNIATNEKLFF